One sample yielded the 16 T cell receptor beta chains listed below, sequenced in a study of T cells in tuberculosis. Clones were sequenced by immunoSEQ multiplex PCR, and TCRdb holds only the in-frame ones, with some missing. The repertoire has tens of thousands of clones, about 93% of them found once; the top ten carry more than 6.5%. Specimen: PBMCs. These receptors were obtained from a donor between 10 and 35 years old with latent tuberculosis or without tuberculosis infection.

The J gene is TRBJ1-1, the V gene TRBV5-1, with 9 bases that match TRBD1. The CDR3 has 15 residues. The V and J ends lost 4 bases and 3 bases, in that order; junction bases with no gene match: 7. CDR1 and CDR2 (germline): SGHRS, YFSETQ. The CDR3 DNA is TGCGCCAGCAGCCTATGGACAGGGGAGGACACTGAAGCTTTCTTT. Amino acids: CASSLWTGEDTEAFF.

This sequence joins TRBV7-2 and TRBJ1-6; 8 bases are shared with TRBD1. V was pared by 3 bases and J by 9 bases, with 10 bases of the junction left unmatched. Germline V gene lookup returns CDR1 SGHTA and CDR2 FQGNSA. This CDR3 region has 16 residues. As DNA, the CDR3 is TGTGCCAGCAGCTTTGGGACAGGTTCGAAAGGTTCACCCCTCCACTTT. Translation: CASSFGTGSKGSPLHF.

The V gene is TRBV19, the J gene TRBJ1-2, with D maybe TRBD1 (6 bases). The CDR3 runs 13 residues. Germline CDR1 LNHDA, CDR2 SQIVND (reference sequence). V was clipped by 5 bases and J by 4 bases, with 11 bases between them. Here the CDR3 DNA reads TGTGCCAGTAGTTACGGACAGACCTATGGCTACACCTTC. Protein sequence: CASSYGQTYGYTF.

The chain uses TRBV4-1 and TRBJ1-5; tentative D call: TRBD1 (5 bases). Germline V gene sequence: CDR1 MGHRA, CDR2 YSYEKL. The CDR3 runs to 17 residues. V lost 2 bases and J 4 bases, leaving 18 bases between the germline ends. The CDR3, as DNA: TGCGCCAGCAGCCAACAAGGCGGAGGGGAGTCGAATCAGCCCCAGCATTTT. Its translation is CASSQQGGGESNQPQHF.

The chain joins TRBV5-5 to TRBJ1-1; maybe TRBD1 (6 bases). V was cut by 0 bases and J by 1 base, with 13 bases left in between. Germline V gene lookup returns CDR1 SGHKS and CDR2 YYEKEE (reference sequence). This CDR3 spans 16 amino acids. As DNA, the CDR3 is TGTGCCAGCAGCTTGGTCACAGGGACAAGGAACACTGAAGCTTTCTTT. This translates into CASSLVTGTRNTEAFF.

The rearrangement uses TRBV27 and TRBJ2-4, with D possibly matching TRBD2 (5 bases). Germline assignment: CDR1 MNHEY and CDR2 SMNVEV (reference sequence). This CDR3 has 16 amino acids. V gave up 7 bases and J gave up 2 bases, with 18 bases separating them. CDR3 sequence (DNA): TGTGCCAGCATGCCGTGGACCCCGGGAACCAAAAACATTCAGTACTTC. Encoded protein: CASMPWTPGTKNIQYF.

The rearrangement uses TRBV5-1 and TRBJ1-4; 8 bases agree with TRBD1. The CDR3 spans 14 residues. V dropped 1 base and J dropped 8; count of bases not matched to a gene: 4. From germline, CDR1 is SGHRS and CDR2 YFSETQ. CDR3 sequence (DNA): TGCGCCAGCAGCTTGCAGGGGGCTGAAGAAAAACTGTTTTTT. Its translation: CASSLQGAEEKLFF.

CDR3 residues: CASSLLSNEKLFF. DNA for the CDR3: TGCGCCAGCAGCTTGTTATCGAATGAAAAACTGTTTTTT. The rearrangement joins TRBV5-1 to TRBJ1-4, with D uncertain. Looked up from germline, CDR1 is SGHRS and CDR2 is YFSETQ. This CDR3 is 13 amino acids long. Trimming took 1 base from V and 5 from J, leaving 6 bases between them.

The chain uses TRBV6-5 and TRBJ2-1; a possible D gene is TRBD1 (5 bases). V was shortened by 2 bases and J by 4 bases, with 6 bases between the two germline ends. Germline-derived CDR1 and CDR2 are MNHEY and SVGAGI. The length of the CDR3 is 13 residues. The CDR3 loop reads CASSYQGYNEQFF. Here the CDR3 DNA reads TGTGCCAGCAGTTACCAGGGTTACAATGAGCAGTTCTTC.

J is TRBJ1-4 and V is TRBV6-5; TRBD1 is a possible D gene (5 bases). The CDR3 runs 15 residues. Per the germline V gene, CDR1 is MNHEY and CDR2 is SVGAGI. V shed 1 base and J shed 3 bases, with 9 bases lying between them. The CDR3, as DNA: TGTGCCAGCAGTTACTACAGGCAGGCTAATGAAAAACTGTTTTTT. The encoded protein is CASSYYRQANEKLFF.

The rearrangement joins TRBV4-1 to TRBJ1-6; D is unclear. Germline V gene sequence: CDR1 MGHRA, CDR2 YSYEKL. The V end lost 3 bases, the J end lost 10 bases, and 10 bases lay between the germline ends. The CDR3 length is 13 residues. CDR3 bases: TGCGCCAGCAGCCAGGTTACGAGCTCACCCCTCCACTTT. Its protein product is CASSQVTSSPLHF.

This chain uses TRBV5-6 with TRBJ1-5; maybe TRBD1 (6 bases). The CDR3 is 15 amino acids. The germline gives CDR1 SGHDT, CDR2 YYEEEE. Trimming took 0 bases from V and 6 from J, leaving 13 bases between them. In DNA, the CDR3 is TGTGCCAGCAGCTTGGGGTCCGGGGGGGCTCAGCCCCAGCATTTT. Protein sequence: CASSLGSGGAQPQHF. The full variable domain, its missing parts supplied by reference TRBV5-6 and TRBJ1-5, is DAGVTQSPTHLIKTRGQQVTLRCSPKSGHDTVSWYQQALGQGPQFIFQYYEEEERQRGNFPDRFSGHQFPNYSSELNVNALLLGDSALYLCASSLGSGGAQPQHFGDGTRLSIL.

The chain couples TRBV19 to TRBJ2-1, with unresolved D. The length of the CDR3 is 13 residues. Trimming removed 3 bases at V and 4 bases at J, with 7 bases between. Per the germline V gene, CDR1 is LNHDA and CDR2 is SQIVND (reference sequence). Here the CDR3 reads CASSIVGYNEQFF. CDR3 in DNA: TGTGCCAGTAGTATCGTCGGGTACAATGAGCAGTTCTTC.

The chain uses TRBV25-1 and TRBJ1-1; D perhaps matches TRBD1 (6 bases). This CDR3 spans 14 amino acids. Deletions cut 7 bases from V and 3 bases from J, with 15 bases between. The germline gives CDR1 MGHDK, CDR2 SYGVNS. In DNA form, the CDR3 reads TGTGCCAGCACAACCCCGGACAGATACACTGAAGCTTTCTTT. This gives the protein CASTTPDRYTEAFF.

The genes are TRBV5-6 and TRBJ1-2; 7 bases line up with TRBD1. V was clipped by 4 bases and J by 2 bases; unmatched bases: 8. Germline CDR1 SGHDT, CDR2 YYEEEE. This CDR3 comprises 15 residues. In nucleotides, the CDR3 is TGTGCCAGCAGCCCAAGACAGGGCTTAAACTATGGCTACACCTTC. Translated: CASSPRQGLNYGYTF.

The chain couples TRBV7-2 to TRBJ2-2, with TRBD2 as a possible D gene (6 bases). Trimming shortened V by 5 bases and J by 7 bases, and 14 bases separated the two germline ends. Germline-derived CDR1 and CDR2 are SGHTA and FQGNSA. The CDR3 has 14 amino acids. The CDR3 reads CASSPRLVDGELFF. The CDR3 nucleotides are TGTGCCAGCAGCCCCCGACTAGTCGACGGGGAGCTGTTTTTT.